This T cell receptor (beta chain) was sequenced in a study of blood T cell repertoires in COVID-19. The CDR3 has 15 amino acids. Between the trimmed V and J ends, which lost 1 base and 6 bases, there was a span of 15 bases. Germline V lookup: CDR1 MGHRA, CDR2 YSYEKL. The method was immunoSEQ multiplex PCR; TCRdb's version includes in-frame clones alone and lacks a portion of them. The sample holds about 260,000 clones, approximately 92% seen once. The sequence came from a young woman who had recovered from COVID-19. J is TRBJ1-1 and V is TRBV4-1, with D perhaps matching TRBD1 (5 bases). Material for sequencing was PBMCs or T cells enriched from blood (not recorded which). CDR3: CASSQGTRPGPEAFF. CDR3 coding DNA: TGCGCCAGCAGCCAAGGTACACGACCAGGGCCTGAAGCTTTCTTT.